This is a list of T cell receptor beta chains from one sample in a study of STAT5B mutations in CD4+ large granular lymphocyte leukemia. Profiling relied on immunoSEQ multiplex PCR, and the TCRdb table lists in-frame clones only, not all of them. The sample gives around 30,000 clones, roughly four fifths of which show up once; more than 2% is in the top ten. Material for sequencing was CD4+ T cells from blood buffy coats. The receptors originated from a human donor in good health. CDR3s include the opening cysteine and the closing phenylalanine or tryptophan. A D gene is named only where the DNA matches it firmly. Only part of the rows carry a size: once, few, many, or a class if the clone is expanded.

clone_size j_call d_call v_call cdr3_nt cdr3_aa
- TRBJ2-7 - TRBV7-2 TGTGCCAGCAGCCTTCTTAATCGGTACGAGCAGTACTTC CASSLLNRYEQYF
- TRBJ2-2 - TRBV11-3 TGTGCCAGCAGCTTAGCGGTGGGCACCGGGGAGCTGTTTTTT CASSLAVGTGELFF
few TRBJ2-5 - TRBV7-7 TGTGCCAGCAGCTTTTCGGCAGGGTTGGGGGAGACCCAGTACTTC CASSFSAGLGETQYF
- TRBJ2-7 - TRBV7-2 TGTGCCAGCAGCTTCGGACAGACTCCGAGCTACGAGCAGTACTTC CASSFGQTPSYEQYF
- TRBJ1-4 - TRBV5-1 TGCGCCAGCAGCTCGGACGGTAATAATGAAAAACTGTTTTTT CASSSDGNNEKLFF
- TRBJ2-3 - TRBV11-3 TGTGCCAGCAGCCCCGGGGGCGGTAGCACAGATACGCAGTATTTT CASSPGGGSTDTQYF
once TRBJ2-7 TRBD2 TRBV29-1 TGCAGCGTTGGCCAGCGGGGGGCCCTAGCCTACGAGCAGTACTTC CSVGQRGALAYEQYF
- TRBJ1-5 - TRBV10-1 TGCGCCAGCAGCACCTCAGGTAACAGTCAGCCCCAGCATTTT CASSTSGNSQPQHF
- TRBJ2-7 TRBD1 TRBV2 TGTGCCAGCAACCCGGGACAGGCCTACGAGCAGTACTTC CASNPGQAYEQYF
- TRBJ1-1 - TRBV11-2 TGTGCCAGCAGCTTAGTACCTGCAGGGCCCACTGAAGCTTTCTTT CASSLVPAGPTEAFF
- TRBJ2-7 - TRBV19 TGTGCCAGTAGTATAAAGGGAAGTGGGGGCGTCTCCTACGAGCAGTACTTC CASSIKGSGGVSYEQYF
- TRBJ1-3 TRBD1 TRBV2 TGTGCCAGCAGTACGGACAGGGGGAGAAACACCATATATTTT CASSTDRGRNTIYF
few TRBJ2-7 TRBD2 TRBV27 TGTGCCAGCAAGTCTCAAGTAGCGGGGCGGTACGAGCAGTACTTC CASKSQVAGRYEQYF
- TRBJ2-1 TRBD1 TRBV27 TGTGCCAGCAGTTGGGCGCGGGACAGGTTATACAATGAGCAGTTCTTC CASSWARDRLYNEQFF
once TRBJ1-3 - TRBV29-1 TGCAGCGTTGAAGACCCCCGGGGCTCTGGAAACACCATATATTTT CSVEDPRGSGNTIYF
- TRBJ2-7 - TRBV18 TGTGCCAGCTCACCCGGACCCCGTGGACCCTCCTACGAGCAGTACTTC CASSPGPRGPSYEQYF
- TRBJ2-7 - TRBV29-1 TGCAGCGTTGTGGTGAGCGACGAGCAGTACTTC CSVVVSDEQYF
- TRBJ1-6 - TRBV6-5 TGTGCCAGCAGTAAAGGCCTTGACAGCTCACCCCTCCACTTT CASSKGLDSSPLHF
- TRBJ2-7 TRBD1 TRBV4-1 TGCGCCAGCAGCCAAAACGGACAGGGTTCCTACGAGCAGTACTTC CASSQNGQGSYEQYF
- TRBJ2-1 TRBD2 TRBV29-1 TGCAGCTTCGGACTAGCGGGAACGAATGAGCAGTTCTTC CSFGLAGTNEQFF
- TRBJ1-2 - TRBV5-4 TGTGCCAGCAGCTTGCCTAGTAACTATGGCTACACCTTC CASSLPSNYGYTF
- TRBJ1-5 - TRBV7-2 TGTGCCAGCAGCTTAGTTGTCAATCAGCCCCAGCATTTT CASSLVVNQPQHF
once TRBJ2-5 TRBD1 TRBV5-1 TGCGCCAGCAGCCAAGGGACAGGGATGGTGGAGGAGACCCAGTACTTC CASSQGTGMVEETQYF
few TRBJ1-1 - TRBV9 TGTGCCAGCAGCGTAGACCCGGACATGAACACTGAAGCTTTCTTT CASSVDPDMNTEAFF
- TRBJ2-7 TRBD1 TRBV10-3 TGTGCCACCAGAGGGACAGGCACCTACGAGCAGTACTTC CATRGTGTYEQYF
- TRBJ2-1 TRBD2 TRBV9 TGTGCCAGCAGCCGTAACCCGGGGGGGCGGAGGGATGAGCAGTTCTTC CASSRNPGGRRDEQFF
few TRBJ2-3 - TRBV27 TGTGCCAGCAGTTTGGGTTGGAAAGATACGCAGTATTTT CASSLGWKDTQYF
- TRBJ2-7 - TRBV5-1 TGCGCCAGCCGTCGACATCAAGCCTACGAGCAGTACTTC CASRRHQAYEQYF
- TRBJ1-2 TRBD1 TRBV7-6 TGTGCCAGCAGCTTAGTTCCACAGGGGGCCTCCTATGGCTACACCTTC CASSLVPQGASYGYTF
- TRBJ2-3 - TRBV6-5 TGTGCCAGCAGTTACGCACAACCCCTCACAGATACGCAGTATTTT CASSYAQPLTDTQYF
- TRBJ1-2 TRBD1 TRBV5-1 TGCGCCAGCAGCTTGGCGACAGGGGGGAATTATGGCTACACCTTC CASSLATGGNYGYTF
few TRBJ1-1 - TRBV7-9 TGTGCCAGCAGCAACCCAGGGAACACTGAAGCTTTCTTT CASSNPGNTEAFF
few TRBJ2-7 - TRBV5-5 TGTGCCAGCAGCTTGGGACAGTTAAGCGACGAGCAGTACTTC CASSLGQLSDEQYF
- TRBJ1-4 TRBD1 TRBV7-8 TGTGCCAGCAGCTCGTCCGGGACAGGGGCTGAAAAACTGTTTTTT CASSSSGTGAEKLFF
- TRBJ1-1 - TRBV6-6 TGTGCCAGCAGAACACAGCGCCGGGGCACTGAAGCTTTCTTT CASRTQRRGTEAFF
- TRBJ1-3 - TRBV7-9 TGTGCCAGCAGCCCCACCGGTACTTCCTCTGGAAACACCATATATTTT CASSPTGTSSGNTIYF
- TRBJ1-1 - TRBV5-6 TGTGCCAGCAGCTTGGCCAGGTACACTGAAGCTTTCTTT CASSLARYTEAFF
- TRBJ2-7 - TRBV6-5 TGTGCCAGCAGTTACTCGACGACTAGCTACGAGCAGTACTTC CASSYSTTSYEQYF
once TRBJ1-2 TRBD1 TRBV5-4 TGTGCCAGCAGGCCCGGGACAGGGTCGGACTATGGCTACACCTTC CASRPGTGSDYGYTF
once TRBJ1-2 - TRBV6-5 TGTGCCAGCAGTTTTGCCGACAGCGGCTATGGCTACACCTTC CASSFADSGYGYTF
once TRBJ2-7 - TRBV7-2 TGTGCCAGCAGCTTAGAAGGCTCGATCTCCTACGAGCAGTACTTC CASSLEGSISYEQYF
few TRBJ1-5 - TRBV30 TGTGCCTGGACGAAGGGGGTGGGCGATCAGCCCCAGCATTTT CAWTKGVGDQPQHF
- TRBJ2-7 TRBD1 TRBV7-9 TGTGCCAGCAGCTTACCGGGCCCCGGGACAGGGGCCTACGAGCAGTACTTC CASSLPGPGTGAYEQYF
- TRBJ2-1 TRBD1 TRBV18 TGTGCCAGCTCACCCACCCCGGGACAGGGTTCAAGCTCCTACAATGAGCAGTTCTTC CASSPTPGQGSSSYNEQFF
- TRBJ2-1 - TRBV7-9 TGTGCCAGCAGCTTAGCGTACGATGAGCAGTTCTTC CASSLAYDEQFF
- TRBJ1-4 - TRBV29-1 TGCAGCGTTCAGGGCCGAGGTGAAAAACTGTTTTTT CSVQGRGEKLFF
- TRBJ1-1 - TRBV2 TGTGCCAGCAGTGCCGACAGTAGGAACACTGAAGCTTTCTTT CASSADSRNTEAFF
- TRBJ2-7 - TRBV5-1 TGCGCCAGCAGCTTGGGGCTCGGGGACCCCTACGAGCAGTACTTC CASSLGLGDPYEQYF
- TRBJ1-3 - TRBV7-9 TGTGCCAGCAGGCCAACAGGGTCCGGAAACACCATATATTTT CASRPTGSGNTIYF
once TRBJ2-7 - TRBV6-5 TGTGCCAGCAGTTACGAGCGGGTCGGGCAGTACTTC CASSYERVGQYF
few TRBJ1-1 - TRBV5-1 TGCGCCAGCAGCTCGGGCCTCTTCACCGGAGGGAACACTGAAGCTTTCTTT CASSSGLFTGGNTEAFF
- TRBJ1-1 - TRBV7-2 TGTGCCAGCAGCTTAGTGTCAGAGAACACTGAAGCTTTCTTT CASSLVSENTEAFF
- TRBJ1-4 - TRBV6-1 TGTGCCAGCAGTGAAGGTCGGTACGGAACCGGAGAAAAACTGTTTTTT CASSEGRYGTGEKLFF